This T cell receptor beta chain derives from a study of cytomegalovirus exposure and HLA in healthy donors. It was with 60 Vbeta and 13 Jbeta primers that the PCR ran. The protocol was immunoSEQ multiplex PCR, while the TCRdb copy is restricted to in-frame clones and leaves out a portion. The sample shows over 120,000 clones, roughly four fifths of them seen only once. With respect to this clone: Its antigen is as yet unknown.

The junction had 6 bases not matched to a gene; V was cut back by 6 bases and J by 1 base. Per the germline V gene, CDR1 is SGHDT and CDR2 is YYEEEE. The CDR3 sequence is 15 residues long. General study points: A cluster of highly shared sequence variants was likely a sequencing artifact. Upon later analysis, HLA-associated TCR beta chains proved more clonally expanded than other, equally common chains.

Sample: PBMCs. This chain joins TRBV5-6 and TRBJ2-7, with 11 bases that match TRBD1. The clonotype originates from a man younger than 45 in good health and CMV-seronegative. CDR3 nucleotides: TGTGCCAGCACCCGGGACAGGGGGGAGTCCTACGAGCAGTACTTC. The encoded protein is CASTRDRGESYEQYF.